This T cell receptor beta chain was sequenced during a study of beta chain features in type 1 diabetes (dated by TCRdb to 2016 to 2019). The study in broad terms: No differences in mean age, gender distribution, total cell number or subset yield were found between patients and healthy donors. Across all samples, 90 million to 130 million sorted cells were examined, and cell number per subset correlated strongly with RNA yield. In the study, recently diagnosed type 1 diabetes patients and matched healthy donors were compared on the TCRB repertoires of their sorted circulating CD4+ T cell subsets. Regulatory and stem cell-like memory subsets were obtained from only 8 patients and about eight healthy donors, while naive and central memory subsets were obtained from all 30 or so donors.

Study-wide findings and limitations: Patients with type 1 diabetes made fewer insertions and deleted more nucleotides at VDJ recombination sites, implying thymic rearrangement abnormalities. Because cDNA was sequenced instead of genomic DNA, activated cells with high expression could be over-represented, although the groups did not differ in activation or CD3 levels. Type 1 diabetes patients showed a moderate but significant shortening of TCRB CDR3 length in all four CD4+ subsets. Naive, central memory and regulatory TCRB repertoires appeared to be more alike among patients than among healthy donors. Because the HLA sub-analyses included only small numbers of individuals, any influence of HLA type on TCRB rearrangement was left unresolved. Shorter templates might have been favored by PCR, but patient and control samples were amplified and corrected together, so both groups would have been affected equally by any skew.

The High Capacity cDNA Reverse Transcription Kit was used to reverse transcribe all of the isolated RNA, meaning that expressed TCRB transcripts were what got sequenced. Deep immunoSEQ sequencing was applied to naive, central memory and regulatory T cell samples, giving an average of roughly 3.5 million total reads per sample. Sorted cells were lysed in RLT buffer, and RNA was extracted using DNase-treated RNeasy Micro or Mini kits according to cell number. Each cell subset was processed separately to prevent cross-contamination, with patient and healthy donor samples processed together. The immunoSEQ multiplex PCR was used to amplify TCRB sequences from cDNA, yielding 87-bp fragments that span the CDR3 region. Sequencing of the amplicons was done on the Illumina HiSeq platform. In the source study's methods: Synthetic template baselines were used to correct PCR bias computationally, reads within Hamming distance 2 were collapsed, and singletons that could not be merged were discarded. Reads were aligned to IMGT to assign V, D and J genes, CDR3 length, and insertions or deletions at six rearrangement sites. Within each subset, clonotype counts were normalized to sorted cell number, after which true diversity and Gini coefficients were computed with the tcR R package. The overlap coefficient, calculated on TCRB nucleotide sequences, was used to measure repertoire sharing. As a proxy for the pre-selection repertoire, out-of-frame TCRB sequences from naive cells were analyzed. Held by TCRdb, this immuneACCESS table contains in-frame sequences only and omits some clones. Under half of the omission traces to an unresolved V gene where checked; the cause of the rest is unknown. The V and J calls and clone size come from that table; D and trimming were worked out from the DNA. The sample yields 640,000 or so clones; more than 13% were counted once. Together, the top ten hold roughly 0.04% of the sample.

A single peripheral blood draw of about 116 mL on average was collected from each donor into heparinised tubes. A BD FACSAria II was used to sort naive, central memory, regulatory and stem cell-like memory CD4+ T cells with a panel that included CD45RO, CCR7, CD25, CD127, CD95 and CD27. All sorted populations exceeded 95% purity. PBMCs were separated immediately by Lymphoprep density gradient centrifugation and were stained directly, without being cultured. To minimize batch effects, samples were stained and sorted in pairs, one healthy donor with one patient per experiment. This clone was seen a handful of times. What antigen it recognizes has not been identified. Within one base of it there is no much larger clone, and no base qualities were kept. This TCR was sampled from a man aged 18 to 35 with type 1 diabetes. Sequencing used naive CD4+ T cells from blood. The sample's cell subset or site label, decoded: true naive CD4+ T cells.

For the CDR3, the sequence is CASSLQAGGDNEQFF. The DNA reads as follows: TGTGCCAGCAGCTTACAAGCGGGAGGCGACAATGAGCAGTTCTTC. The chain is made from TRBV7-6 and TRBJ2-1, with 9 bases in between that match TRBD2. CDR1 SGHVS and CDR2 FNYEAQ were looked up in the germline V gene. The germline V end is reduced by 2 bases and the J end by 5 bases; junction bases left unmatched: 4. Its CDR3 holds 15 amino acids, cysteine through phenylalanine. The CDR3 DNA has 45 bases and is translated from base 1.